This T cell receptor beta chain derives from a study of T cell responses to AZD1222 COVID-19 vaccine. The repertoire was sequenced with immunoSEQ multiplex PCR; TCRdb's copy has only in-frame clones and lacks some. The table has roughly 78,000 clones, about 82% seen once. CDR3 length: 15 amino acids. Per germline, CDR1 LNHDA and CDR2 SQIVND (reference sequence). V was cut by 0 bases and J by 8 bases, with 13 bases left in between. On this clone: What it recognizes is unknown.

General study results and limits: With two AZD1222 doses given, Spike-specific TCR breadth and depth both rose. Sampling that yielded the repertoires occurred only after the peak T cell response. The CD4 TCRs associated with vaccination extended across spike and predominated at 160-218 and 743-854. Donors skewed white British and female; clonal diversity was possibly underestimated.

The TCR sequence derives from an adult in good health. This sequence joins TRBV19 and TRBJ1-4, with D unclear. The material was peripheral blood, obtained on day 0 of AZD1222 vaccination. CDR3 region: CASSIDTGTPEKLFF. CDR3 nucleotide sequence: TGTGCCAGTAGTATAGATACGGGAACTCCGGAAAAACTGTTTTTT.